Listed below are T cell receptor beta chains from one sample, sequenced in a study of early stage breast cancer tumors. Repertoires were generated with immunoSEQ multiplex PCR, while TCRdb's copy carries only in-frame clones and drops some. The sample contains some 48,000 clones, 75% to 85% of which appear only once. Sequenced input: blood. Source of these receptors: a person between 50 and 60 years old with breast cancer. Each CDR3 is given with its conserved first and last residue. Each record gives: clone size, J gene, V gene, CDR3 length, D gene, CDR3 protein, CDR3 DNA. D genes are given only for firm matches. Only some rows state a clone size, as once, few, many or a class for expanded clones.

>-|TRBJ2-1|TRBV9|17|TRBD2
CASSVAPASGLNNEQFF
TGTGCCAGCAGCGTAGCTCCGGCTAGCGGGCTAAACAATGAGCAGTTCTTC
>-|TRBJ2-7|TRBV21-1|17|-
CASSKEVPTGGGDEQYF
TGTGCCAGCAGCAAAGAAGTACCGACAGGGGGCGGGGACGAGCAGTACTTC
>-|TRBJ2-1|TRBV11-3|13|TRBD1
CASSQRQGNEQFF
TGTGCCAGCAGCCAACGACAGGGCAATGAGCAGTTCTTC
>few|TRBJ1-6|TRBV6-6|15|-
CASRGVTGFLSPLHF
TGTGCCAGCAGGGGGGTTACAGGGTTTCTTTCACCCCTCCACTTT
>-|TRBJ2-3|TRBV10-3|18|TRBD2
CAISANPTSGGATDTQYF
TGTGCCATCAGTGCCAACCCGACTAGCGGGGGGGCCACAGATACGCAGTATTTT
>-|TRBJ1-3|TRBV7-9|17|-
CASSLEFGLLSGNTIYF
TGTGCCAGCAGCTTAGAATTCGGGTTACTCTCTGGAAACACCATATATTTT
>-|TRBJ1-2|TRBV18|17|TRBD1
CASSPSPLQGGSYGYTF
TGTGCCAGCTCACCATCCCCCCTACAGGGGGGGTCGTATGGCTACACCTTC
>-|TRBJ1-2|TRBV4-2|16|-
CASDSGPGPSLRGYTF
TGTGCCAGCGACTCAGGGCCGGGCCCTTCCCTGCGAGGCTACACCTTC
>-|TRBJ2-5|TRBV6-5|15|-
CASSPLPPGRETQYF
TGTGCCAGCAGTCCGCTGCCTCCCGGGAGAGAGACCCAGTACTTC
>-|TRBJ2-7|TRBV27|13|-
CASSLGLPYEQYF
TGTGCCAGCAGTTTAGGACTCCCCTACGAGCAGTACTTC
>-|TRBJ1-6|TRBV28|12|-
CASMGGNSPLHF
TGTGCCAGCATGGGTGGTAACTCACCCCTCCACTTT
>-|TRBJ1-1|TRBV5-5|13|-
CASSRQWNTEAFF
TGTGCCAGCAGTCGACAGTGGAACACTGAAGCTTTCTTT
>-|TRBJ2-7|TRBV13|12|-
CASSLGPSEQYF
TGTGCCAGCAGCTTAGGGCCCAGCGAGCAGTACTTC
>-|TRBJ1-2|TRBV28|13|-
CASSLPADYGYTF
TGTGCCAGCAGTTTACCGGCCGACTATGGCTACACCTTC
>once|TRBJ1-5|TRBV6-5|15|-
CASSYSGRTNQPQHF
TGTGCCAGCAGTTACTCCGGACGGACTAATCAGCCCCAGCATTTT
>-|TRBJ2-7|TRBV27|15|TRBD2
CASSSPTSGVYEQYF
TGTGCCAGCAGTTCCCCGACTAGCGGGGTCTACGAGCAGTACTTC
>-|TRBJ1-2|TRBV28|13|-
CASSLDTNYGYTF
TGTGCCAGCAGTTTGGACACAAACTATGGCTACACCTTC
>-|TRBJ2-1|TRBV5-5|17|-
CASSLQSSSLGDNEQFF
TGTGCCAGCAGCTTGCAATCCTCGTCTTTAGGGGACAATGAGCAGTTCTTC
>few|TRBJ1-2|TRBV13|14|-
CASSARSDNYGYTF
TGTGCCAGCAGCGCCCGGAGTGACAACTATGGCTACACCTTC
>-|TRBJ2-7|TRBV30|14|TRBD1
CACRPGQGASEQYF
TGTGCCTGCCGCCCGGGACAGGGGGCTAGTGAGCAGTACTTC
>-|TRBJ2-5|TRBV7-8|18|-
CASSYPLTRGRSQETQYF
TGTGCCAGCAGCTACCCTTTAACCCGGGGGCGGTCCCAGGAGACCCAGTACTTC
>-|TRBJ2-3|TRBV15|13|-
CATRGLATDTQYF
TGTGCCACCCGTGGGCTCGCCACAGATACGCAGTATTTT
>-|TRBJ2-7|TRBV9|14|-
CASSAGGRSYEQYF
TGTGCCAGCAGCGCCGGGGGGCGTTCCTACGAGCAGTACTTC
>-|TRBJ1-5|TRBV7-2|13|-
CASSLGRDQPQHF
TGTGCCAGCAGCTTGGGGAGAGATCAGCCCCAGCATTTT
>-|TRBJ2-3|TRBV27|16|TRBD2
CASSSPLAGGADTQYF
TGTGCCAGCAGTTCCCCCCTAGCGGGGGGCGCAGATACGCAGTATTTT
>-|TRBJ2-7|TRBV6-6|12|-
CASSYSWDEQYF
TGTGCCAGCAGTTACTCGTGGGACGAGCAGTACTTC
>-|TRBJ1-2|TRBV5-6|13|-
CASSLERNYGYTF
TGTGCCAGCAGCTTGGAACGGAACTATGGCTACACCTTC
>few|TRBJ1-4|TRBV10-1|14|-
CASSAGLGSEKLFF
TGCGCCAGCAGTGCGGGCCTAGGGAGCGAAAAACTGTTTTTT
>-|TRBJ2-5|TRBV7-2|15|TRBD2
CASRLGTSGQETQYF
TGTGCCAGCAGGCTAGGGACTAGCGGCCAAGAGACCCAGTACTTC
>once|TRBJ2-7|TRBV7-9|15|-
CASSFGSTGLYEQYF
TGTGCCAGCAGCTTTGGCTCGACTGGGCTGTACGAGCAGTACTTC
>-|TRBJ2-1|TRBV5-1|15|TRBD2
CASSSGTSGNNEQFF
TGCGCCAGCAGCTCTGGGACTAGCGGGAACAATGAGCAGTTCTTC
>-|TRBJ2-7|TRBV9|15|-
CASSVTGTDSYEQYF
TGTGCCAGCAGCGTTACCGGGACGGACTCCTACGAGCAGTACTTC
>-|TRBJ2-7|TRBV6-5|15|TRBD2
CASSYSTGGLYEQYF
TGTGCCAGCAGTTACTCTACGGGGGGGCTCTACGAGCAGTACTTC
>-|TRBJ2-5|TRBV5-4|14|-
CASSAPGVSETQYF
TGTGCCAGCAGCGCTCCGGGGGTGTCAGAGACCCAGTACTTC
>-|TRBJ2-7|TRBV10-3|16|TRBD2
CAISEGTSQNLYEQYF
TGTGCCATCAGTGAGGGGACTAGCCAAAATCTCTACGAGCAGTACTTC
>-|TRBJ2-5|TRBV9|17|TRBD2
CASSARTSGAPQETQYF
TGTGCCAGCAGCGCCAGGACTAGCGGGGCCCCACAAGAGACCCAGTACTTC
>-|TRBJ2-3|TRBV11-2|14|-
CASSSLGVVDTQYF
TGTGCCAGCAGCTCTCTAGGCGTCGTAGATACGCAGTATTTT
>-|TRBJ1-1|TRBV11-2|15|-
CASSLGRGGETEAFF
TGTGCCAGCAGCTTAGGTCGGGGGGGGGAAACTGAAGCTTTCTTT
>-|TRBJ2-1|TRBV4-1|15|TRBD1
CASSLDRGGYNEQFF
TGCGCCAGCAGCCTGGACAGGGGGGGGTACAATGAGCAGTTCTTC
>few|TRBJ1-5|TRBV18|12|-
CASSPMGQPQHF
TGTGCCAGCTCACCGATGGGTCAGCCCCAGCATTTT
>-|TRBJ2-7|TRBV30|12|-
CAWSYFRGEQYF
TGTGCCTGGAGTTACTTTAGGGGGGAGCAGTACTTC
>-|TRBJ1-2|TRBV19|17|-
CASSTTTYPPTNYGYTF
TGTGCCAGTAGTACCACAACGTACCCTCCCACCAACTATGGCTACACCTTC
>-|TRBJ2-7|TRBV2|12|TRBD1
CASITGGYEQYF
TGTGCCAGCATTACAGGGGGCTACGAGCAGTACTTC